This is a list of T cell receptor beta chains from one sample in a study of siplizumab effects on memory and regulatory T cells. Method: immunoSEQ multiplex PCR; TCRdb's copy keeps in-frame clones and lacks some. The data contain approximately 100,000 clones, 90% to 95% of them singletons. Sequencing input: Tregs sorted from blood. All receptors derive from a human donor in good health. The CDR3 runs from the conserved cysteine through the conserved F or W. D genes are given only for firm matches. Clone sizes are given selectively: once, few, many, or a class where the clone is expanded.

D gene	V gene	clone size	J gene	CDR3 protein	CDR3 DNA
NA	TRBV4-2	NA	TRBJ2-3	CASSFNPGKGPDTQYF	TGTGCCAGCAGCTTTAATCCAGGGAAGGGCCCAGATACGCAGTATTTT
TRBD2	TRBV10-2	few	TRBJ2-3	CASNHQGLVDPDTQYF	TGCGCCAGCAACCACCAGGGACTAGTCGATCCAGATACGCAGTATTTT
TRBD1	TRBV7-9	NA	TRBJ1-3	CASSPRGRVGNTIYF	TGTGCCAGCAGCCCCAGGGGGCGCGTAGGAAACACCATATATTTT
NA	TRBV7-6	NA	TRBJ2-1	CASSLVLGYNEQFF	TGTGCCAGCAGCTTAGTTCTGGGCTACAATGAGCAGTTCTTC
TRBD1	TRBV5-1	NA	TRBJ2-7	CASSGAGTGLSYEQYF	TGCGCCAGCAGCGGAGCCGGGACAGGGCTGTCCTACGAGCAGTACTTC
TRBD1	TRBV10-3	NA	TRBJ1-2	CAIGDRGRDYGYTF	TGTGCCATCGGGGACAGGGGGCGCGACTATGGCTACACCTTC
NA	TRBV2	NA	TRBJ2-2	CASRSRGYVTGELFF	TGTGCCAGCAGGAGCAGGGGATACGTCACCGGGGAGCTGTTTTTT
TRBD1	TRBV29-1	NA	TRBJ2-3	CSVDGQGLGDTQYF	TGCAGCGTTGACGGACAGGGGCTGGGAGATACGCAGTATTTT
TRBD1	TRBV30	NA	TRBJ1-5	CAWTGTGNQPQHF	TGTGCCTGGACCGGGACAGGGAATCAGCCCCAGCATTTT
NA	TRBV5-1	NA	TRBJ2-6	CASSLGTGSFSSGANVLTF	TGCGCCAGCAGCTTGGGGACGGGGAGTTTTAGCTCTGGGGCCAACGTCCTGACTTTC
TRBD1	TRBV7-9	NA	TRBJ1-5	CASSHGTGKNQPQHF	TGTGCCAGCAGCCACGGGACAGGGAAAAATCAGCCCCAGCATTTT
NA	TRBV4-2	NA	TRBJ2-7	CASSQVVGSLYEQYF	TGTGCCAGCAGCCAAGTTGTAGGGTCCCTCTACGAGCAGTACTTC
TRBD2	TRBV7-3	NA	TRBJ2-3	CASSSSGSKDTQYF	TGTGCCAGCAGCTCGAGCGGGAGCAAAGATACGCAGTATTTT
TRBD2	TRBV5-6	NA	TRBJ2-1	CASSLGTGTSGTTYNEQFF	TGTGCCAGCAGCTTGGGGACCGGGACTAGCGGGACGACCTACAATGAGCAGTTCTTC
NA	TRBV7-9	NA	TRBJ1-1	CASSSHPNTEAFF	TGTGCCAGCAGCTCCCACCCGAACACTGAAGCTTTCTTT
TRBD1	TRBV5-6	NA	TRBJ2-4	CASSWGGPRGPGNIQYF	TGTGCCAGCAGCTGGGGCGGACCCAGGGGGCCCGGAAACATTCAGTACTTC
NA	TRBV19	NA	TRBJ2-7	CASSIANPAGPQTYEQYF	TGTGCCAGTAGTATAGCCAACCCCGCCGGGCCCCAAACCTACGAGCAGTACTTC
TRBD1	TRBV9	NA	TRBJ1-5	CASSSGTGDYSNQPQHF	TGTGCCAGCAGCTCCGGGACAGGCGACTATAGCAATCAGCCCCAGCATTTT
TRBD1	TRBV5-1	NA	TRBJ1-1	CASSLEGQGPNTEAFF	TGCGCCAGCAGCTTGGAGGGACAGGGCCCGAACACTGAAGCTTTCTTT
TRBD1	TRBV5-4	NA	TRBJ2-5	CASSRGTGGRETQYF	TGTGCCAGCAGCCGAGGGACAGGGGGCAGGGAGACCCAGTACTTC
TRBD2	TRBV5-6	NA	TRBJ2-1	CASSGTGTSRWYEQFF	TGTGCCAGCAGCGGTACCGGGACTAGTCGTTGGTATGAGCAGTTCTTC
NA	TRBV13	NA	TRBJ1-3	CASSLWGNTIYF	TGTGCCAGCAGCTTGTGGGGAAACACCATATATTTT
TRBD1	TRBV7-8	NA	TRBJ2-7	CASSSQGVTYEQYF	TGTGCCAGCAGCTCCCAGGGGGTGACCTACGAGCAGTACTTC
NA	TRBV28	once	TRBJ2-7	CASSFDGLTYEQYF	TGTGCCAGCAGTTTTGACGGACTCACCTACGAGCAGTACTTC
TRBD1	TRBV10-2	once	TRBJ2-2	CASSSPTAGGNTGELFF	TGCGCCAGCAGCAGTCCCACCGCAGGGGGGAACACCGGGGAGCTGTTTTTT
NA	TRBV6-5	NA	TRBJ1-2	CASSYSGYGYTF	TGTGCCAGCAGTTACTCCGGCTATGGCTACACCTTC
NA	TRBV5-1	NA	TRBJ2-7	CASSLAGRYEQYF	TGCGCCAGCAGCCTGGCCGGTAGGTACGAGCAGTACTTC
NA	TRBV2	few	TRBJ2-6	CASMKRAGANVLTF	TGTGCCAGCATGAAAAGGGCTGGGGCCAACGTCCTGACTTTC
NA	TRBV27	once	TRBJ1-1	CASSQSTGKRTTEAFF	TGTGCCAGCAGTCAATCAACAGGGAAAAGGACCACTGAAGCTTTCTTT
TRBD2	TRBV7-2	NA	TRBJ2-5	CASSAPTSGQETQYF	TGTGCCAGCAGCGCACCGACTAGCGGACAAGAGACCCAGTACTTC
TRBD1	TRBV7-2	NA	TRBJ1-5	CASSLEGQGTQPQHF	TGTGCCAGCAGCTTAGAGGGACAGGGAACCCAGCCCCAGCATTTT
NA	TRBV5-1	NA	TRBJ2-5	CASSLFERNWETQYF	TGCGCCAGCAGCTTGTTCGAAAGGAATTGGGAGACCCAGTACTTC
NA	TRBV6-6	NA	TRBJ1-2	CASSPRDYGYTF	TGTGCCAGCAGCCCGCGCGATTATGGCTACACCTTC